The 2 T cell receptor beta chains below all came from one sample that was sequenced in a study of vaccination effects on CD4 cells after COVID-19. Expansion with viral peptide pools was applied to antigen-specific CD4+ T cells by the ViraFEST assay prior to sequencing. Subsequent to a culture period of 10 to 11 days, CD4+ T cells were isolated. Vaccine recipients lacked prior SARS-CoV-2 infection and had negative nucleocapsid antibodies. Only in-frame clones appear in the TCRdb table, and some are missing; sequencing was by immunoSEQ multiplex PCR. The sample holds about 20,000 clones; approximately 72% are singletons and the top ten take about 8.9%. Their antigens remain unidentified. This material consisted of CD4+ T cells from PBMCs cultured with HCoV-NL63 spike peptides, taken before COVID-19 vaccination. The receptor source for this set is a human donor who received a COVID-19 vaccine.

This clone was picked up one time. V and J are TRBV6-1 and TRBJ1-1; 7 nucleotides agree with TRBD1. V shed 3 bases, J shed 3 bases, and the junction held 4 bases outside the gene matches. This CDR3 has 14 amino acids. The germline gives CDR1 MNHNS, CDR2 SASEGT. CDR3 sequence reads: CASSETGRDTEAFF. Here the CDR3 DNA reads TGTGCCAGCAGTGAGACAGGGCGGGACACTGAAGCTTTCTTT.

V usage is TRBV5-4 and J usage is TRBJ1-2; no clear D gene. V was clipped by 4 bases and J by 7 bases, with 20 bases between them. The germline V gene has CDR1 SGHNT and CDR2 YYREEE (reference sequence). The CDR3 extends over 15 amino acids. DNA for the CDR3: TGTGCCAGCAGCCCACCCCCGGCCCGTGACGGTGGCTACACCTTC. The encoded protein is CASSPPPARDGGYTF. Supplemented by reference TRBV5-4 and TRBJ1-2, the full variable domain reads ETGVTQSPTHLIKTRGQQVTLRCSSQSGHNTVSWYQQALGQGPQFIFQYYREEENGRGNFPPRFSGLQFPNYSSELNVNALELDDSALYLCASSPPPARDGGYTFGSGTRLTVV.